This TCR beta chain was captured in a study of blood T cell repertoires in COVID-19. V lost 4 bases to trimming and J lost 4 bases; unmatched junction nucleotides: 3. This CDR3 has 13 amino acids. CDR1 is SQVTM and CDR2 is ANQGSEA in the germline V gene. The authors' processing: The authors estimated nucleated cell counts from reference gene primer amplification. Repertoires were generated with immunoSEQ multiplex PCR, while TCRdb's copy carries only in-frame clones and drops some. That table supplies the V and J calls and clone size; D and trimming were determined from the DNA. The top ten hold about 25% of the sample, which has 40,000 or so clones, around 91% seen once. This clone was recorded only once.

The specimen was peripheral blood. The chain uses TRBV29-1 and TRBJ2-7; 11 nucleotides line up with TRBD1. This receptor was taken from a man in his 60s with active or convalescent COVID-19. The CDR3 DNA reads TGCAGCGTTGTATGGGACAGGGGGTACGAGCAGTACTTC. Protein product: CSVVWDRGYEQYF.